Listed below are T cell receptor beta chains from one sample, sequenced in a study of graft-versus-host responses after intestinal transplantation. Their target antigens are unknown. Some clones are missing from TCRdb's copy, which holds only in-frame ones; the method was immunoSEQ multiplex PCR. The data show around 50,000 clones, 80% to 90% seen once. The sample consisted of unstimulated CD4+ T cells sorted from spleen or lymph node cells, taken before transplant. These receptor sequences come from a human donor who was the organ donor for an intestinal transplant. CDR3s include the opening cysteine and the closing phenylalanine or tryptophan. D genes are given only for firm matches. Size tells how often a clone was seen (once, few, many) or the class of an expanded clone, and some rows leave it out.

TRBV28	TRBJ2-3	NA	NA	CASSLGRLRGKSTDTQYF	TGTGCCAGCAGTTTAGGACGTCTCAGGGGTAAGAGCACAGATACGCAGTATTTT
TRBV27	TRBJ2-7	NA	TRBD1	CASSSSTGPYEQYF	TGTGCCAGCAGTTCCTCGACAGGGCCCTACGAGCAGTACTTC
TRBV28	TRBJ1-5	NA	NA	CASSLSPSTGDSNQPQHF	TGTGCCAGCAGTTTATCACCTTCGACAGGCGATAGCAATCAGCCCCAGCATTTT
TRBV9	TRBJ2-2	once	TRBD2	CASSVGPMAGAIGELFF	TGTGCCAGCAGCGTAGGCCCAATGGCGGGAGCTATCGGGGAGCTGTTTTTT
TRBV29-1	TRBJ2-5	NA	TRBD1	CSVEALGTGGETQYF	TGCAGCGTTGAAGCTCTAGGGACAGGGGGAGAGACCCAGTACTTC
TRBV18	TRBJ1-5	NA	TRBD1	CASSRGQGFQPQHF	TGTGCCAGCTCACGGGGACAGGGGTTCCAGCCCCAGCATTTT
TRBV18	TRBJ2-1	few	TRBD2	CASSPGGPDEQFF	TGTGCCAGCTCACCGGGAGGGCCGGATGAGCAGTTCTTC
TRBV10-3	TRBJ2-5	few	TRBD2	CATAGEETQYF	TGTGCCACGGCGGGGGAGGAGACCCAGTACTTC
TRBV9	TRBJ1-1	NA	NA	CASSPRGSMNTEAFF	TGTGCCAGCAGCCCCCGGGGTAGCATGAACACTGAAGCTTTCTTT
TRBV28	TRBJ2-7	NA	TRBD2	CASNPSGAGTSRYEQYF	TGTGCCAGCAATCCTTCCGGCGCCGGGACTAGCAGGTACGAGCAGTACTTC
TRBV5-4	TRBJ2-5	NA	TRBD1	CASSRMHDRGLKETQYF	TGTGCCAGCAGCCGGATGCACGACAGGGGGCTAAAAGAGACCCAGTACTTC
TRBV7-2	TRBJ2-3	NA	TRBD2	CASSSKEGLAGPKKYF	TGTGCCAGCAGCTCCAAGGAGGGACTAGCGGGCCCGAAGAAGTATTTT
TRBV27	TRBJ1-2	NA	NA	CASSLSAPNYGYTF	TGTGCCAGCAGTTTATCAGCGCCTAACTATGGCTACACCTTC
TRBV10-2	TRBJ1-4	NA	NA	CASGDGNEKLFF	TGCGCCAGCGGAGACGGTAATGAAAAACTGTTTTTT
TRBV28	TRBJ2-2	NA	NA	CASSTGQWVVGGELFF	TGTGCCAGCAGTACCGGACAGTGGGTCGTTGGCGGGGAGCTGTTTTTT
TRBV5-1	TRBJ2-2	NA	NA	CASSWRGTANTGELFF	TGCGCCAGCAGCTGGCGCGGGACCGCCAACACCGGGGAGCTGTTTTTT
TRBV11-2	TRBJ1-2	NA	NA	CASSPPRGETNYGYTF	TGTGCCAGCAGCCCTCCACGGGGGGAGACTAACTATGGCTACACCTTC
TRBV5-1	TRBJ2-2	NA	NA	CASSLAGGQTGELFF	TGCGCCAGCAGCTTGGCCGGGGGGCAGACCGGGGAGCTGTTTTTT
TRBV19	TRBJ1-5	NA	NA	CASTLVGADTFNQPQHF	TGTGCCAGTACCCTGGTGGGGGCGGACACCTTCAATCAGCCCCAGCATTTT
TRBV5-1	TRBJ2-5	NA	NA	CASSSYSGVQETQYF	TGCGCCAGCAGCAGCTATTCCGGGGTCCAAGAGACCCAGTACTTC
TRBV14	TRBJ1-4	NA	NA	CASSQDAGRNEKLFF	TGTGCCAGCAGCCAAGATGCCGGCAGGAATGAAAAACTGTTTTTT
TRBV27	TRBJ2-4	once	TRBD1	CASSLTGGRGNIQYF	TGTGCCAGCAGTCTGACAGGGGGCCGGGGAAACATTCAGTACTTC
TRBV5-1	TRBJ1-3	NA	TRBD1	CASSWGTGASGNTIYF	TGCGCCAGCAGCTGGGGGACAGGGGCGAGTGGAAACACCATATATTTT
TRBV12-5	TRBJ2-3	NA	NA	CASGPSASTDTQYF	TGTGCTAGTGGTCCTAGCGCCAGCACAGATACGCAGTATTTT
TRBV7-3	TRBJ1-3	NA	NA	CASSSSSGNTIYF	TGTGCCAGCAGCTCCAGCTCTGGAAACACCATATATTTT
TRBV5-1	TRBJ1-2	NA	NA	CASSATQTGIYGYTF	TGCGCCAGCAGCGCGACCCAGACAGGTATCTATGGCTACACCTTC
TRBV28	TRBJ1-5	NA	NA	CASSSPHRESNQPQHF	TGTGCCAGCAGTTCCCCACATCGGGAAAGCAATCAGCCCCAGCATTTT
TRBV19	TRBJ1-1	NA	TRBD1	CASSAGQGMNTEAFF	TGTGCCAGTAGTGCAGGACAGGGGATGAACACTGAAGCTTTCTTT
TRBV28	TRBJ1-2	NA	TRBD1	CASSSGQGYGYTF	TGTGCCAGCAGCTCCGGACAGGGGTATGGCTACACCTTC
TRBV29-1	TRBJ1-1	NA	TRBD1	CSVPGTGITEAFF	TGCAGCGTACCCGGGACAGGGATCACTGAAGCTTTCTTT
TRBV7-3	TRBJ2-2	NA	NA	CASSPLANTGELFF	TGTGCCAGCAGCCCGCTAGCGAACACCGGGGAGCTGTTTTTT
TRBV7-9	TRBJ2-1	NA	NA	CASSLAQGRADNEQFF	TGTGCCAGCAGCTTAGCGCAGGGCCGGGCGGACAATGAGCAGTTCTTC
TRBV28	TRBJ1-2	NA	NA	CASSSPFAGEIYGYTF	TGTGCCAGCAGTTCTCCCTTCGCAGGGGAAATCTACGGCTACACCTTC
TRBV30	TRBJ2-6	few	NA	CAWRPGGANVLTF	TGTGCCTGGAGGCCCGGGGGGGCCAACGTCCTGACTTTC